This T cell receptor beta chain was sequenced during a study of cytomegalovirus exposure and HLA in healthy donors. Study at large: The roughly 110 validation repertoires matched the 666 first-cohort repertoires in platform, a later analysis reported. Study-wide results and limits: The study found most TCR sequences rare, yet found some public TCRs in many donors. Clusters of TCRs from the first cohort tended to co-occur in the approximately 120 validation repertoires (as a later analysis found).

The assay was immunoSEQ multiplex PCR, and TCRdb's table has in-frame clones only and misses some. The sample holds roughly 48,000 clones, approximately 93% seen once. Separate from the roughly 630-subject first cohort was the approximately 110-subject validation cohort, to which the donors belonged. Comment on this clone: Antigen specificity is unknown.

The CDR3 runs 15 residues. Looked up from germline, CDR1 is LNHDA and CDR2 is SQIVND (reference sequence). Deletions cut 4 bases from V and 4 bases from J, with 16 bases between. This sequence originates from a woman younger than 35 in good health and CMV-seropositive. The chain has TRBV19 and TRBJ1-2; TRBD1 is a possible D gene (6 bases). Sequenced sample: PBMCs. The CDR3 loop is CASSNTRGQSYGYTF. For the CDR3, the DNA is TGTGCCAGTAGTAATACCCGCGGACAGAGCTATGGCTACACCTTC.